These 10 T cell receptor beta chains originate from one sample sequenced in a study of T cells in Graves' hyperthyroidism and ophthalmopathy. The CDR3 regions of TCR beta were amplified from RNA transcripts. TCR CDR3 underwent first-round RT-PCR with the HTBI primer set. MiXCR, run by TCRdb on the multiplex PCR reads, gives a single entry per CDR3 protein. The repertoire holds more than 300,000 distinct CDR3 sequences, with approximately 15% as singletons. The source material was blood. Receptors were obtained from a woman in her fifties or sixties with Graves' hyperthyroidism.

This clonotype was detected ten times or more. The chain is built from TRBV7-3 and TRBJ2-1; D ambiguous. The CDR3 has 14 amino acids. V was cut by 3 bases and J by 8 bases, with 14 bases left in between. In germline, CDR1 is SGHTA, CDR2 FQGTGA. The CDR3 loop reads CASSFGGIRDEQFF. CDR3 nucleotide sequence: TGTGCCAGCAGCTTTGGTGGGATCCGGGATGAGCAGTTCTTC. Filled out from reference TRBV7-3 and TRBJ2-1, the complete variable domain reads GAGVSQTPSNKVTEKGKYVELRCDPISGHTALYWYRQSLGQGPEFLIYFQGTGAADDSGLPNDRFFAVRPEGSVSTLKIQRTERGDSAVYLCASSFGGIRDEQFFGPGTRLTVL.

The chain has TRBV19 and TRBJ1-4; 7 bases line up with TRBD1. The trim removed 10 bases at V and 4 bases at J, leaving 6 bases unmatched. Germline V gene sequence: CDR1 LNHDA, CDR2 SQIVND (reference sequence). The CDR3 has 13 amino acids. The CDR3 is CATAGGFNEKLFF. The DNA of the CDR3 is TGTGCCACCGCAGGGGGGTTTAATGAAAAACTGTTTTTT.

This clonotype was found once. CDR3 coding DNA: TGTGCCAGTAGTTTGGAAGCGGGTTCTACCCGGTGGGCAGATACGCAGTATTTT. Protein sequence: CASSLEAGSTRWADTQYF. The genes are TRBV19 and TRBJ2-3; TRBD2 might be the D (6 bases). The CDR3 covers 18 residues. Germline assignment: CDR1 LNHDA and CDR2 SQIVND (reference sequence). Trimming removed 5 bases from V and 4 bases from J, with 25 bases in between.

The V call is TRBV27, the J call TRBJ2-3, with 16 bases matching TRBD2. Germline loops: CDR1 MNHEY, CDR2 SMNVEV (reference sequence). The CDR3 runs 16 residues. V lost 5 bases, J lost 8 bases, and 7 bases stayed unmatched. The CDR3 DNA reads TGTGCCAGCAGTCTCTCCGGGACTAGCGGGAGGGTTACGCAGTATTTT. Residues: CASSLSGTSGRVTQYF.

A few counts support this clonotype. The chain couples TRBV29-1 to TRBJ2-7, with 8 bases that match TRBD1. V was pared by 7 bases and J by 6 bases, with 8 bases of the junction left unmatched. The length of the CDR3 is 12 residues. Germline V lookup: CDR1 SQVTM, CDR2 ANQGSEA. DNA of the CDR3: TGCAGCGGTGGACAGGGCTGGGTCGAGCAGTACTTC. It encodes CSGGQGWVEQYF.

This clonotype was observed many times. V gene TRBV7-9 combines with J gene TRBJ2-3; TRBD2 matches at 10 bases. CDR1 and CDR2 (germline): SEHNR, FQNEAQ (reference sequence). The CDR3 runs to 15 residues. The junction had 5 bases not matched to a gene; V was cut back by 2 bases and J by 6 bases. The CDR3 DNA follows: TGTGCCAGCAGCTTACTAGCGGGAGAGGCGGATACGCAGTATTTT. This sequence encodes CASSLLAGEADTQYF.

With respect to this clonotype: Sequence at one end of the junction differs from germline and may be a read error. The chain links TRBV7-7 to TRBJ2-5; D may be TRBD2 (6 bases). The CDR3 length is 14 residues. Germline CDR1 reads SSHAT; CDR2 reads FNYEAQ (reference sequence). The CDR3 DNA sequence: TGTGCTAGCAGCTTAAAGGAGGGCGGTGAGACCCAGTACTTC. This codes for CASSLKEGGETQYF. Looking up the rest from reference TRBV7-7 and TRBJ2-5 gives the full variable domain: GAGVSQSPRYKVTKRGQDVTLRCDPISSHATLYWYQQALGQGPEFLTYFNYEAQPDKSGLPSDRFSAERPEGSISTLTIQRTEQRDSAMYRCASSLKEGGETQYFGPGTRLLVL.

A few counts support this clonotype. The genes are TRBV29-1 and TRBJ1-5; 10 bases agree with TRBD1. V lost 3 bases and J lost 6; bases outside the gene matches: 2. Germline V gene data show CDR1 as SQVTM and CDR2 as ANQGSEA. The CDR3 covers 13 residues. In nucleotides, the CDR3 is TGCAGCGTTGAGACAGGGGGCAGTCAGCCCCAGCATTTT. Amino acid sequence: CSVETGGSQPQHF.

This chain joins TRBV28 and TRBJ1-5; TRBD1 is a possible D gene (5 bases). Germline V CDR1 and CDR2: MDHEN, SYDVKM. V lost 5 bases to trimming and J lost 5 bases, with 16 bases between them. The CDR3 consists of 15 residues. The CDR3 DNA sequence: TGTGCCAGCAGTCCCGTCGGGCCGACAGATCAGCCCCAGCATTTT. Translating it yields CASSPVGPTDQPQHF.

The V call is TRBV19, the J call TRBJ2-2; TRBD1 aligns across 8 bases. The germline gives CDR1 LNHDA, CDR2 SQIVND (reference sequence). The CDR3 runs to 18 residues. Losses at the gene ends were 0 bases for V and 6 bases for J; bases not matched to a gene: 12. The CDR3 is CASSIDGFKTGAAGELFF. CDR3 nucleotide sequence: TGTGCCAGTAGTATAGATGGCTTTAAGACAGGGGCGGCCGGGGAGCTGTTTTTT.